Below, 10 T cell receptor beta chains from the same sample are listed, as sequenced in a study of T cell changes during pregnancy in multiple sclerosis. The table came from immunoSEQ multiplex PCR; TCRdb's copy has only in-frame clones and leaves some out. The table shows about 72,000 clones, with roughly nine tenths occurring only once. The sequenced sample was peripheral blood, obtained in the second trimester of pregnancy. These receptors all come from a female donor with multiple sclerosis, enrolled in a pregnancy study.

CDR3 in DNA: TGTGCCAGCAGCGAACAGGTTTTATATGGCTACACCTTC. Translation: CASSEQVLYGYTF. J is TRBJ1-2 and V is TRBV11-1, with a weak D call TRBD1 (5 bases). This CDR3 is 13 amino acids long. Trimming took off 5 bases at V and 5 bases at J, with 12 bases between the two ends. Germline V lookup: CDR1 SGHAT, CDR2 FQDESV (reference sequence). Looking up the rest from reference TRBV11-1 and TRBJ1-2 gives the full variable domain: EAEVAQSPRYKITEKSQAVAFWCDPISGHATLYWYRQILGQGPELLVQFQDESVVDDSQLPKDRFSAERLKGVDSTLKIQPAELGDSAMYLCASSEQVLYGYTFGSGTRLTVV.

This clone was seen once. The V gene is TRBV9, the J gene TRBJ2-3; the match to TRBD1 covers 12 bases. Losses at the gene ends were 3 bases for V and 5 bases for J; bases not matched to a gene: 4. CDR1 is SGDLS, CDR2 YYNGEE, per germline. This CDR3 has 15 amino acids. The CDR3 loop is CASSARDRGQDTQYF. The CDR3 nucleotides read TGTGCCAGCAGCGCCCGGGACAGGGGGCAAGATACGCAGTATTTT.

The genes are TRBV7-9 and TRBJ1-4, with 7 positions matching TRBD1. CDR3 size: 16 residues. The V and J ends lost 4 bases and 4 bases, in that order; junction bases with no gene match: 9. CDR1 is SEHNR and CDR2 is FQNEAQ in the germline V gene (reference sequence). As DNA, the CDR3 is TGTGCCAGCAGCTCCGCCCACGGACAGGATAATGAAAAACTGTTTTTT. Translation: CASSSAHGQDNEKLFF.

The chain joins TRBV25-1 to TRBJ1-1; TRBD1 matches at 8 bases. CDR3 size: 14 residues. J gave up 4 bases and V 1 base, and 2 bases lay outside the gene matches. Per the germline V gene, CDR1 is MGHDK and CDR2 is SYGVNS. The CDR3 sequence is CASSEWTGTTEAFF. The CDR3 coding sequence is TGTGCCAGCAGTGAATGGACAGGGACCACTGAAGCTTTCTTT. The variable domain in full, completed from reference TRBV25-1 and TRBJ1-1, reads EADIYQTPRYLVIGTGKKITLECSQTMGHDKMYWYQQDPGMELHLIHYSYGVNSTEKGDLSSESTVSRIRTEHFPLTLESARPSHTSQYLCASSEWTGTTEAFFGQGTRLTVV.

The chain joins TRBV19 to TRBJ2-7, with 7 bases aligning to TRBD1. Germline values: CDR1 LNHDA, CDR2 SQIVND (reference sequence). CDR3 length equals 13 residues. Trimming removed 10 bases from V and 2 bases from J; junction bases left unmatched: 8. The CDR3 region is CATSTGTPYEQYF. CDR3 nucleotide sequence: TGTGCCACCTCGACAGGGACCCCCTACGAGCAGTACTTC.

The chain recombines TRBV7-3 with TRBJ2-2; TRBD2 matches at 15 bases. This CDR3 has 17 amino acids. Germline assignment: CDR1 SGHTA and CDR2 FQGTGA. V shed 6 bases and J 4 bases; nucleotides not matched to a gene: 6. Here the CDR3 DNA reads TGTGCCAGCAGACCTCCGGGACTAGCGGGGGGCACCGGGGAGCTGTTTTTT. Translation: CASRPPGLAGGTGELFF.

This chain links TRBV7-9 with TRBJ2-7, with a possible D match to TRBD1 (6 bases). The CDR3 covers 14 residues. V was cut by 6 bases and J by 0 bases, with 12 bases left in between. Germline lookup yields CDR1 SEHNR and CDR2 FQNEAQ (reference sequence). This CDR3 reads CASSRGGASYEQYF. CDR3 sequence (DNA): TGTGCCAGCAGTCGAGGGGGAGCCTCCTACGAGCAGTACTTC.

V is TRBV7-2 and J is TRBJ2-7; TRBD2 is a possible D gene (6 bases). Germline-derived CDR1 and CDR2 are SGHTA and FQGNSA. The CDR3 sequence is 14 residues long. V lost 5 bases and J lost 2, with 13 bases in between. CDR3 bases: TGTGCCAGCAGCCGTCCGGGACTTCCCTACGAGCAGTACTTC. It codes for CASSRPGLPYEQYF.

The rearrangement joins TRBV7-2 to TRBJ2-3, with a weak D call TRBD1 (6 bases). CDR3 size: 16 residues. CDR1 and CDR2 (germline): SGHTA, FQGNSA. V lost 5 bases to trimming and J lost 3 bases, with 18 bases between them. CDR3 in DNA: TGTGCCAGCAGCAATCGACAGGCCGTGGGGACAGATACGCAGTATTTT. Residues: CASSNRQAVGTDTQYF.

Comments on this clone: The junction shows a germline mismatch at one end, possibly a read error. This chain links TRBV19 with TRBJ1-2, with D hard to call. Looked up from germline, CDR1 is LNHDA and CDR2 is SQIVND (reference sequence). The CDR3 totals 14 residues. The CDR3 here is CAISNPGPYYGYTF. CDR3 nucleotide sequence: TGTGCCATTAGTAATCCAGGTCCATACTATGGCTACACCTTC. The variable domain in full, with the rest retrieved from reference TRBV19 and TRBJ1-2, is DGGITQSPKYLFRKEGQNVTLSCEQNLNHDAMYWYRQDPGQGLRLIYYSQIVNDFQKGDIAEGYSVSREKKESFPLTVTSAQKNPTAFYLCAISNPGPYYGYTFGSGTRLTVV.